This entry lists 31 T cell receptor beta chains sequenced from one sample in a study of Graves' ophthalmopathy and Graves' hyperthyroidism. The authors amplified TCR beta CDR3 regions from RNA transcripts. Scientists carried out first-round RT-PCR using HTBI primers and then a second-round multiplex PCR. Each CDR3 protein is one row after TCRdb ran MiXCR on the multiplex PCR reads. The sample records 1 million to 1.3 million distinct CDR3 sequences, roughly 35% being singletons. The sample comprised peripheral blood or thyroid tissue (not recorded which). The receptors stem from an adult man with Graves' hyperthyroidism.

The chain uses TRBV20-1 and TRBJ2-7; TRBD2 aligns across 9 bases. V trimming: 3 bases; J trimming: 0 bases; junction bases outside the gene matches: 21. The CDR3 extends over 20 amino acids. Germline CDR1 DFQATT, CDR2 SNEGSKA (reference sequence). The CDR3 region is CSARGPRGVAGVLGSYEQYF. CDR3 DNA: TGCAGTGCTAGGGGACCTCGCGGGGTAGCGGGAGTTCTGGGCTCCTACGAGCAGTACTTC.

In regard to this clonotype: A much larger clone differs by one base, so this may be a read error. This rearrangement joins TRBV2 to TRBJ1-6; a possible D gene is TRBD1 (6 bases). The CDR3 consists of 11 residues. Trimming removed 6 bases at V and 10 bases at J, with 7 bases between. Germline V gene data show CDR1 as SNHLY and CDR2 as FYNNEI. The CDR3 sequence: CASRQGSPLHF. The CDR3 region has the DNA TGTGCCAGCAGGCAGGGGTCACCCCTCCACTTT.

This clonotype occurred many times. The chain combines TRBV2 with TRBJ1-1; tentative D call: TRBD1 (5 bases). CDR1 and CDR2 (germline): SNHLY, FYNNEI. The CDR3 is 15 residues long. V lost 6 bases to trimming and J lost 2 bases, with 16 bases between them. The CDR3 DNA reads as TGTGCCAGCAGAATACCCGGGACGGTTAACACTGAAGCTTTCTTT. Its protein is CASRIPGTVNTEAFF.

V gene TRBV20-1 combines with J gene TRBJ1-1; tentatively, D is TRBD1 (5 bases). Trimming removed 3 bases from V and 8 bases from J, with 13 bases in between. Germline V gene data show CDR1 as DFQATT and CDR2 as SNEGSKA (reference sequence). The CDR3 is 12 residues long. The CDR3 here is CSARVGDLEAFF. The CDR3, as DNA: TGCAGTGCTAGGGTCGGGGACCTAGAAGCTTTCTTT.

As for this clonotype: A read error may produce the germline difference seen at one junction end. The chain combines TRBV7-8 with TRBJ2-7; possible D gene TRBD2, 5 bases. There are 15 residues in the CDR3. Germline CDR1 reads SGHVS; CDR2 reads FQNEAQ. The DNA for the CDR3 is TGCGCCAGCAGCCAAGAGGGCGTGGCAACCTACGAGCAGTACTTC. Its protein is CASSQEGVATYEQYF.

This clonotype was detected only a few times. This chain joins TRBV12-3 or TRBV12-4 and TRBJ1-5; unclear D gene. V lost 6 bases and J lost 3, with 18 bases in between. The CDR3 is made up of 16 amino acids. In DNA, the CDR3 is TGTGCCAGCAGCCGCACCGGGCTCTCGGTCAATCAGCCCCAGCATTTT. It is translated as CASSRTGLSVNQPQHF.

V is TRBV7-2 and J is TRBJ1-5; 9 nucleotides agree with TRBD1. After removal of 4 bases from V and 4 bases from J, the junction contained 11 bases not matched to a gene. Germline values: CDR1 SGHTA, CDR2 FQGNSA. The CDR3 runs to 17 residues. For the CDR3, the DNA is TGTGCCAGCAGCTCCCAGAAGGACAGGGGAGGAAATCAGCCCCAGCATTTT. Translated, it gives CASSSQKDRGGNQPQHF.

This chain uses TRBV10-2 with TRBJ2-7, with D uncertain. Germline CDR1 reads WSHSY; CDR2 reads SAAADI. V lost 7 bases, J lost 6 bases, and 7 bases lay in between. The CDR3 loop spans 10 amino acids. This CDR3 is CASTSSEQYF. The CDR3 DNA reads as TGCGCCAGCACCAGCAGCGAGCAGTACTTC.

This clonotype was detected only once. The CDR3 reads CAIRTAGRGGETQYF. CDR3 coding DNA: TGTGCCATCAGGACCGCGGGTCGGGGAGGGGAGACCCAGTACTTC. This chain connects TRBV10-3 to TRBJ2-5, with 7 bases that match TRBD2. Losses at the gene ends were 6 bases for V and 5 bases for J; bases not matched to a gene: 12. This CDR3 has 15 amino acids. Germline loops: CDR1 ENHRY, CDR2 SYGVKD.

This clonotype appeared many times. The V and J genes are TRBV5-1 and TRBJ2-7; perhaps TRBD1 as D (5 bases). The length of the CDR3 is 13 residues. The germline gives CDR1 SGHRS, CDR2 YFSETQ. Trimming stripped 0 bases from V and 4 bases from J, with 8 bases between. This chain's CDR3 is CASSLADRYEQYF. DNA of the CDR3: TGCGCCAGCAGCTTGGCCGACAGATACGAGCAGTACTTC.

The gene calls are TRBV7-2 and TRBJ2-7; 10 bases agree with TRBD1. Trimming cost V 0 bases and J 5 bases; bases outside gene matches: 7. This CDR3 region has 16 residues. Germline-derived CDR1 and CDR2 are SGHTA and FQGNSA. The CDR3 here is CASSLAPGQGVNEQYF. CDR3 nucleotide sequence: TGTGCCAGCAGCTTAGCGCCCGGACAGGGGGTGAACGAGCAGTACTTC.

This clonotype was seen repeatedly, ten times or more. The genes are TRBV7-9 and TRBJ1-2; the match to TRBD1 covers 7 bases. With 5 bases clipped from V and 5 bases from J, the junction kept 5 bases outside the gene matches. In germline, CDR1 is SEHNR, CDR2 FQNEAQ (reference sequence). This CDR3 has 13 amino acids. The CDR3 nucleotides read TGTGCCAGCAGCGTACAGGGGAATTATGGCTACACCTTC. It encodes CASSVQGNYGYTF.

Comments on this clonotype: A much bigger clone sits one base away, suggesting this may be a read error. This chain connects TRBV20-1 to TRBJ2-7; TRBD1 matches at 7 bases. There are 11 residues in the CDR3. V dropped 6 bases and J dropped 2; count of bases not matched to a gene: 1. The germline CDR1 and CDR2 sequences are DFQATT and SNEGSKA (reference sequence). As DNA, the CDR3 is TGCAGTGCGGGACAGCCCTACGAGCAGTACTTC. Protein sequence: CSAGQPYEQYF.

The rearrangement uses TRBV6-5 and TRBJ1-6, with D tentatively TRBD1 (5 bases). Trimming pared 8 bases from V and 7 bases from J, leaving 24 bases between. The germline V gene has CDR1 MNHEY and CDR2 SVGAGI. The CDR3 covers 17 residues. CDR3 bases: TGTGCCAGCGGCAAGGGGCAGTTGAGGAGGTCGAATTCACCCCTCCACTTT. Its translation is CASGKGQLRRSNSPLHF.

The chain carries TRBV7-8 and TRBJ1-1; D gene ambiguous. From germline, CDR1 is SGHVS and CDR2 FQNEAQ. This CDR3 comprises 12 residues. Trimming left V 1 base short and J 11 bases short, with 11 bases between. CDR3 in amino acids: CASSLGTFSAFF. DNA of the CDR3: TGTGCCAGCAGCTTAGGCACGTTTTCTGCTTTCTTT.

The rearrangement uses TRBV6-6 and TRBJ2-3, with a weak D call TRBD2 (6 bases). CDR3 length: 15 residues. Trimming shortened V by 6 bases and J by 4 bases, and 17 bases separated the two germline ends. Germline assignment: CDR1 MNHNY and CDR2 SVGAGI (reference sequence). The chain's CDR3 is CASSRLGSGADTQYF. In DNA, the CDR3 is TGTGCCAGCAGCCGACTAGGGTCCGGGGCAGATACGCAGTATTTT.

The table lists this clonotype with many counts. This chain uses TRBV7-9 with TRBJ2-7, with D possibly being TRBD2 (6 bases). Germline CDR1 and CDR2: SEHNR and FQNEAQ (reference sequence). V lost 6 bases, J lost 2 bases, and 14 bases lay in between. The CDR3 contains 14 residues. CDR3 coding DNA: TGTGCCAGCAGGCCGACGCGCGGGACCTACGAGCAGTACTTC. Residues: CASRPTRGTYEQYF.

The CDR3 DNA follows: TGTGCTAGTGGGAGGGGGACGGACTCCTACGAGCAGTACTTC. This gives the protein CASGRGTDSYEQYF. The genes are TRBV7-2 and TRBJ2-7; D is possibly TRBD2 (7 bases). The CDR3 covers 14 residues. Germline loops: CDR1 SGHTA, CDR2 FQGNSA.

Turning to this clonotype: A much more abundant neighbour one base away suggests this may be a read error. The chain is built from TRBV2 and TRBJ1-1; perhaps TRBD1 as D (5 bases). The ends were cut back, 6 bases at V and 3 bases at J, with 14 bases in the middle. The CDR3 length is 14 residues. In germline, CDR1 is SNHLY, CDR2 FYNNEI. The CDR3 DNA reads as TGTGCCAGCAGGGGGGAAGGATCGGACACTGAAGCTTTCTTT. Its protein product is CASRGEGSDTEAFF.

With regard to this clonotype: Given the absence of the conserved phenylalanine or tryptophan at the CDR3 end, a read error is likely. The chain combines TRBV5-1 with TRBJ1-1; D call uncertain. The V end lost 0 bases, the J end lost 1 base, and 7 bases lay between the germline ends. CDR3 length: 14 amino acids. The V gene's germline CDR1 is SGHRS and CDR2 YFSETQ. Here the CDR3 reads CASSLGGANTEAFV. The CDR3 nucleotides read TGCGCCAGCAGCTTGGGGGGTGCGAACACTGAAGCTTTCGTT.

The chain carries TRBV7-2 and TRBJ1-5, with D perhaps TRBD1 (5 bases). The CDR3 is 14 amino acids. Trimming left V 8 bases short and J 11 bases short, with 22 bases between. CDR1 is SGHTA, CDR2 FQGNSA, per germline. The DNA for the CDR3 is TGTGCCAGCGGGGGAGGGCCCAGAGTAGAGACCCAGCATTTT. It yields the protein CASGGGPRVETQHF.

The J gene is TRBJ1-6, the V gene TRBV7-9; D is unclear. This CDR3 is 15 amino acids long. Germline CDR1 and CDR2: SEHNR and FQNEAQ (reference sequence). Trimming removed 10 bases from V and 13 bases from J, with 26 bases in between. The CDR3 nucleotides read TGTGCCACCGTAGCGGGATCCCCAGGCAATCAGCCCCTCCACTTT. Its protein product is CATVAGSPGNQPLHF.

This clonotype has only a few counts. This sequence joins TRBV20-1 and TRBJ2-2, with 11 bases aligning to TRBD2. Germline-derived CDR1 and CDR2 are DFQATT and SNEGSKA (reference sequence). The J segment lost 7 bases and the V segment lost 5 bases, leaving 12 bases of the junction unmatched. The CDR3 totals 16 residues. CDR3 nucleotides: TGCAGTGCTGATCCGGCGACTAGCGGGATTGGCGGGGAGCTGTTTTTT. Its translation is CSADPATSGIGGELFF.

The CDR3 sequence: CASRIGQGAETQHF. The CDR3 nucleotides read TGTGCCAGCAGAATCGGACAGGGGGCAGAGACCCAGCATTTT. V usage is TRBV2 and J usage is TRBJ1-5; 11 nucleotides match TRBD1. The CDR3 extends over 14 amino acids. Germline CDR1 and CDR2: SNHLY and FYNNEI. V was clipped by 6 bases and J by 11 bases; unmatched bases: 9.

The chain links TRBV7-9 to TRBJ2-6, with D perhaps TRBD2 (7 bases). This CDR3 contains 18 residues. Germline V gene sequence: CDR1 SEHNR, CDR2 FQNEAQ (reference sequence). V lost 8 bases and J 4 bases, leaving 24 bases between the germline ends. This CDR3 reads CASGRVQGLLWGANVLTF. Written as DNA, the CDR3 is TGTGCCAGCGGTAGGGTACAGGGACTACTCTGGGGGGCCAACGTCCTGACTTTC.

This clonotype was seen ten or more times. The chain is built from TRBV6-1 and TRBJ1-5; D remains unclear. Trimming left V 2 bases short and J 4 bases short, with 6 bases between. Germline lookup yields CDR1 MNHNS and CDR2 SASEGT. CDR3 size: 13 residues. DNA for the CDR3: TGTGCCAGCAGTGAACTGCAGAATCAGCCCCAGCATTTT. This gives the protein CASSELQNQPQHF.

V and J are TRBV20-1 and TRBJ2-7, with D possibly being TRBD1 (6 bases). CDR3 size: 14 residues. V gave up 6 bases and J gave up 3 bases, with 18 bases separating them. Germline V CDR1 and CDR2: DFQATT, SNEGSKA (reference sequence). The CDR3 region is CSAKGVREIYEQYF. The CDR3 DNA sequence: TGCAGTGCGAAGGGGGTCAGGGAGATCTACGAGCAGTACTTC.

The chain recombines TRBV10-3 with TRBJ1-2; D gene uncertain. Looked up from germline, CDR1 is ENHRY and CDR2 is SYGVKD. The germline V and J ends were trimmed by 10 bases and 4 bases, with 22 bases remaining between them. The CDR3 is made up of 15 amino acids. CDR3 loop: CASSQVDGSLYGYTF. CDR3 DNA sequence: TGTGCCAGCAGCCAAGTGGACGGCTCCCTCTATGGCTACACCTTC.

At least ten counts were recorded for this clonotype. The rearrangement uses TRBV12-3 or TRBV12-4 and TRBJ1-2, with 7 bases matching TRBD1. There are 15 residues in the CDR3. The V gene end was trimmed by 5 bases and the J gene end by 6 bases; junction bases not matched to a gene: 12. For the CDR3, the DNA is TGTGCCAGCAGTCGTCCCGACAGGGATCGAAATGGCTACACCTTC. This codes for CASSRPDRDRNGYTF.

The chain recombines TRBV18 with TRBJ1-1; 7 nucleotides match TRBD1. The CDR3 covers 14 residues. Germline values: CDR1 KGHSH, CDR2 LQKENI. J lost 6 bases, V lost 5 bases, and 9 bases had no gene match. The CDR3 bases are TGTGCCAGCTCATCCGGGACAGAGGTGGCTGAAGCTTTCTTT. This sequence encodes CASSSGTEVAEAFF.

The V call is TRBV29-1, the J call TRBJ1-5; 8 bases match TRBD1. J gave up 4 bases and V 4 bases, and 12 bases lay outside the gene matches. Germline CDR1 SQVTM, CDR2 ANQGSEA. CDR3 size: 16 residues. CDR3 DNA sequence: TGCAGCGTTGCGGACAGGGCCGGGACCCAAAATCAGCCCCAGCATTTT. It specifies CSVADRAGTQNQPQHF.